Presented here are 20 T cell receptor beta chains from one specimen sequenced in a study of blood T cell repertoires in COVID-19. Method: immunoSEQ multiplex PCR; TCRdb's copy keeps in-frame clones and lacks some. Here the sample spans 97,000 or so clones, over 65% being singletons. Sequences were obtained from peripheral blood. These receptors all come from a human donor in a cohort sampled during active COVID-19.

In DNA form, the CDR3 reads TGTGCCAGCAGCAACCCCGGGACAGGGTACGACGAAGCTTTCTTT. It translates to CASSNPGTGYDEAFF. The chain links TRBV3-1 (or the pseudogene TRBV3-2) to TRBJ1-1; 9 positions agree with TRBD1. CDR1 is LGHDT, CDR2 YNNKEL, per germline (reference sequence). The length of the CDR3 is 15 residues. V trimming: 5 bases; J trimming: 8 bases; junction bases outside the gene matches: 12.

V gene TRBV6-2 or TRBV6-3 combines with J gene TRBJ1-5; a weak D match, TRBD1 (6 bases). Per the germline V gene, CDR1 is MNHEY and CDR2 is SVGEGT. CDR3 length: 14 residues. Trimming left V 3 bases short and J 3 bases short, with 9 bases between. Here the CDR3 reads CASSYWTDNQPQHF. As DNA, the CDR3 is TGTGCCAGCAGTTATTGGACAGACAATCAGCCCCAGCATTTT.

The CDR3 sequence: CASSRSGGAVDTQYF. The DNA for the CDR3 is TGTGCCAGCAGTCGGAGCGGGGGGGCCGTAGATACGCAGTATTTT. This chain links TRBV7-3 with TRBJ2-3; TRBD2 matches at 10 bases. V shed 6 bases and J 5 bases; nucleotides not matched to a gene: 8. Germline V lookup: CDR1 SGHTA, CDR2 FQGTGA. CDR3 length equals 15 residues.

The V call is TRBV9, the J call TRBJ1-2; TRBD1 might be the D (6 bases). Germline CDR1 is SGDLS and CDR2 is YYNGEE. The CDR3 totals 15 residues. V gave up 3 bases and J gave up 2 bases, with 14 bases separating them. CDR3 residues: CASSEGQRLNYGYTF. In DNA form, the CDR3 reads TGTGCCAGCAGCGAGGGACAACGGTTAAACTATGGCTACACCTTC.

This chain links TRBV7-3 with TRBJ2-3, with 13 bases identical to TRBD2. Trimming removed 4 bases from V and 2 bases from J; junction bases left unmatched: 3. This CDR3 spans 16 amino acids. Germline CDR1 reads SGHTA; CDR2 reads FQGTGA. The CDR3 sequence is CASSSGLAGDTDTQYF. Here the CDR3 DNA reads TGTGCCAGCAGCTCCGGACTAGCGGGGGACACAGATACGCAGTATTTT.

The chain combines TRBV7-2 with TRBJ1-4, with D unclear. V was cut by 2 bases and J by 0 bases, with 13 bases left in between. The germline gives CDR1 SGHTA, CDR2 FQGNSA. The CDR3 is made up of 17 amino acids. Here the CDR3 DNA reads TGTGCCAGCAGCTTACAGACATCCCGTTCAACTAATGAAAAACTGTTTTTT. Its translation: CASSLQTSRSTNEKLFF.

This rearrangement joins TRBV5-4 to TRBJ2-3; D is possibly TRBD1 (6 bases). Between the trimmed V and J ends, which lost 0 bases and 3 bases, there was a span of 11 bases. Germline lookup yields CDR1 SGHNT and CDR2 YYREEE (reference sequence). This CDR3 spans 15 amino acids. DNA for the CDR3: TGTGCCAGCAGCTTGGAGGGGGTAAGGACAGATACGCAGTATTTT. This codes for CASSLEGVRTDTQYF. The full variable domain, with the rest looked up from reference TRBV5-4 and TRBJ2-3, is ETGVTQSPTHLIKTRGQQVTLRCSSQSGHNTVSWYQQALGQGPQFIFQYYREEENGRGNFPPRFSGLQFPNYSSELNVNALELDDSALYLCASSLEGVRTDTQYFGPGTRLTVL.

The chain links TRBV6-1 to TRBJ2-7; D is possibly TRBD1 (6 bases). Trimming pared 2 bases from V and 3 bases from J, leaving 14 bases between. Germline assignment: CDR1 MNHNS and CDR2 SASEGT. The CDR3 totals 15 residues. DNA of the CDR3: TGTGCCAGCAGTGAAAGGGGGACCATATACTACGAGCAGTACTTC. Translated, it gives CASSERGTIYYEQYF.

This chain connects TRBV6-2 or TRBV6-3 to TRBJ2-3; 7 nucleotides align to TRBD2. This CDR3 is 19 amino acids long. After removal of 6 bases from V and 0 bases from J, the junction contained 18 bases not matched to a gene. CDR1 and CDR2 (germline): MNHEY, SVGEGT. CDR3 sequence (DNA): TGTGCCAGCAGCTCGCCGGGACTAACTCCCCTCCGTAGCACAGATACGCAGTATTTT. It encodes CASSSPGLTPLRSTDTQYF.

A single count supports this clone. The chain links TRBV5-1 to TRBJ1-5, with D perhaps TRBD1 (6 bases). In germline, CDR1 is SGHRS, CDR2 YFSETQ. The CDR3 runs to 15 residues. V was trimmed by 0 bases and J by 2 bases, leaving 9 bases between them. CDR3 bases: TGCGCCAGCAGCTTGGGGACAGTTCGCAATCAGCCCCAGCATTTT. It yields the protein CASSLGTVRNQPQHF.

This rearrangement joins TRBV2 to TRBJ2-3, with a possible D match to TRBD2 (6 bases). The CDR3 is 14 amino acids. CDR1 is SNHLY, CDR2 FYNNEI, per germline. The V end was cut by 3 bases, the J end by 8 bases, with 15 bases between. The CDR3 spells CASSDGTGRITQYF. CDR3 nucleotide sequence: TGTGCCAGCAGTGATGGGACGGGGAGGATTACGCAGTATTTT.

CDR3 in amino acids: CASSGQGSMNSPLHF. The CDR3 coding sequence is TGTGCCAGCTCCGGACAGGGTAGTATGAATTCACCCCTCCACTTT. The V call is TRBV6-6, the J call TRBJ1-6, with 8 bases that match TRBD1. Per germline, CDR1 MNHNY and CDR2 SVGAGI (reference sequence). V gave up 8 bases and J gave up 7 bases; unmatched junction bases: 10. The CDR3 is 15 amino acids.

The CDR3 DNA reads as TGTGCCAGCAGCACCGGGGGACAGGCATGTTGGGGCAATCAGCCCCAGCATTTT. Its protein is CASSTGGQACWGNQPQHF. The chain joins TRBV3-1 (or the pseudogene TRBV3-2) to TRBJ1-5; TRBD1 agrees at 8 bases. V lost 5 bases, J lost 2 bases, and 14 bases stayed unmatched. The germline V gene has CDR1 LGHDT and CDR2 YNNKEL (reference sequence). The CDR3 has 18 residues.

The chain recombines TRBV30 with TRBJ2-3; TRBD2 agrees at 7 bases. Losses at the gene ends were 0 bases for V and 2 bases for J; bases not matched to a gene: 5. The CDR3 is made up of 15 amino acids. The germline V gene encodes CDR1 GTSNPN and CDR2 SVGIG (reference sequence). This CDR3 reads CAWSVGGAVTDTQYF. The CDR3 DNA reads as TGTGCCTGGAGTGTGGGAGGGGCTGTCACAGATACGCAGTATTTT.

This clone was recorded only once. CDR3 amino acids: CASNDLRAGSGDQYF. The CDR3, as DNA: TGTGCCAGCAACGACCTTAGAGCAGGATCGGGGGACCAGTACTTC. V is TRBV7-9 and J is TRBJ2-5, with TRBD2 as a possible D gene (6 bases). From germline, CDR1 is SEHNR and CDR2 FQNEAQ (reference sequence). This CDR3 is built from 15 residues. Trimming took 7 bases from V and 10 from J, leaving 25 bases between them.

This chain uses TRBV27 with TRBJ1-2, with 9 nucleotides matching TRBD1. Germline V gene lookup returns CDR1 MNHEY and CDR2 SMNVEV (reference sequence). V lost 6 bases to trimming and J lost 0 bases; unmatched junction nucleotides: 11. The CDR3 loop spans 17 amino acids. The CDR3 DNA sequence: TGTGCCAGCAGCCCCTGGGGACAGGGACTGACTAACTATGGCTACACCTTC. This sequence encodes CASSPWGQGLTNYGYTF.

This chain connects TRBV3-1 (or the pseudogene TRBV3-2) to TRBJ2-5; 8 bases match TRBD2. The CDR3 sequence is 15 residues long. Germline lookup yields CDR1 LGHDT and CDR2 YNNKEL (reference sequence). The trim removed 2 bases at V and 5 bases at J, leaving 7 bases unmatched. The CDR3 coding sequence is TGTGCCAGCAGCCAACTTAGCGGGGCCGGGGAGACCCAGTACTTC. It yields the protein CASSQLSGAGETQYF.

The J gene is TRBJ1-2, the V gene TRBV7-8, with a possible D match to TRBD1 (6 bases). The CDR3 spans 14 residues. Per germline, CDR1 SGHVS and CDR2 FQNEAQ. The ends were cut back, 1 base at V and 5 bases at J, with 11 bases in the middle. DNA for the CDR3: TGTGCCAGCAGCTTAGTGCCGCAGGGGTATGGCTACACCTTC. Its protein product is CASSLVPQGYGYTF.

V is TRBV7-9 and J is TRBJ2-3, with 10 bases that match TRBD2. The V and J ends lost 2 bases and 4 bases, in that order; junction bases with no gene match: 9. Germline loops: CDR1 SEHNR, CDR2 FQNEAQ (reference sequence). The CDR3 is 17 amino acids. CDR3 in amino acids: CASSLQRGGRRADTQYF. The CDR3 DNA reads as TGTGCCAGCAGCTTACAGCGGGGGGGCCGACGGGCAGATACGCAGTATTTT.

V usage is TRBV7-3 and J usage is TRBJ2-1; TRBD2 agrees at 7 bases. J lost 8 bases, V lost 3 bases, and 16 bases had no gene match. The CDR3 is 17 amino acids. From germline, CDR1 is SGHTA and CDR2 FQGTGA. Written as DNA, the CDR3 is TGTGCCAGCAGCTTTATGGGCGCGGGGGTGAGAGCACATGAGCAGTTCTTC. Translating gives CASSFMGAGVRAHEQFF.